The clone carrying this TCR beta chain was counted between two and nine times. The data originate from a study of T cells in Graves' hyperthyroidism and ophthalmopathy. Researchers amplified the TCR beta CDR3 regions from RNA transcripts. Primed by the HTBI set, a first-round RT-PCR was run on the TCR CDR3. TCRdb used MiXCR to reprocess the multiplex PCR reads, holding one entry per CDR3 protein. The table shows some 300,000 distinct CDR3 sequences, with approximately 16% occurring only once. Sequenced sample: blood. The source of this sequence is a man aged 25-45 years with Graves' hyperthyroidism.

The CDR3 coding sequence is TGTGCCAGCAGCCTGGGGGATAATGGGGCCAACGTCCTGACTTTC. Encoded protein: CASSLGDNGANVLTF. The genes are TRBV5-8 and TRBJ2-6, with D possibly called TRBD1 or TRBD2 (5 bases each). Trimming removed 4 bases from V and 3 bases from J, with 11 bases in between. Germline V gene data show CDR1 as SGHTS and CDR2 as YDEGEE. CDR3 length: 15 amino acids.